Each of the 12 T cell receptor beta chains below was sequenced from the same sample in a study of cytomegalovirus exposure and HLA in healthy donors. 60 Vbeta and 13 Jbeta primers were used in PCR. The data were produced by immunoSEQ multiplex PCR, yet TCRdb's version contains in-frame clones alone and is incomplete. There are 75,000 to 85,000 clones in the sample, with 3.5% to 4.5% held by the top ten. Sample: PBMCs. These receptor sequences come from a man aged 18-30 years in good health and CMV-seropositive.

The rearrangement joins TRBV6-1 to TRBJ1-1, with 7 bases fitting TRBD1. CDR1 and CDR2 from the germline V gene are MNHNS and SASEGT. Trimming at V came to 7 bases and at J to 1 base, leaving 6 bases not matched to a gene. This CDR3 region has 14 residues. CDR3 loop: CASTKQGGNTEAFF. CDR3 nucleotide sequence: TGTGCCAGCACTAAGCAGGGGGGGAACACTGAAGCTTTCTTT.

The J gene is TRBJ2-3, the V gene TRBV10-2, with 7 bases identical to TRBD1. V shed 10 bases, J shed 2 bases, and the junction held 15 bases outside the gene matches. The CDR3 runs to 16 residues. Germline V gives CDR1 WSHSY, CDR2 SAAADI. In nucleotides, the CDR3 is TGCGCCACCTCCGCCAGGACAGGACACTCCACAGATACGCAGTATTTT. Amino acid sequence: CATSARTGHSTDTQYF.

This chain connects TRBV9 to TRBJ1-4; D ambiguous. The V end was cut by 0 bases, the J end by 10 bases, with 16 bases between. Germline CDR1 and CDR2: SGDLS and YYNGEE. This CDR3 spans 15 amino acids. The CDR3 spells CASSVGGGLGVKLFF. The CDR3 DNA reads TGTGCCAGCAGCGTAGGAGGAGGGTTAGGCGTAAAACTGTTTTTT.

This chain joins TRBV19 and TRBJ1-2; 10 bases are a match to TRBD1. Germline CDR1 reads LNHDA; CDR2 reads SQIVND (reference sequence). Trimming removed 1 base from V and 1 base from J; junction bases left unmatched: 3. The CDR3 runs to 16 residues. The CDR3 region is CASSIGDRGLNYGYTF. The CDR3 bases are TGTGCCAGTAGTATAGGGGACAGGGGTCTTAACTATGGCTACACCTTC. Supplemented by reference TRBV19 and TRBJ1-2, the full variable domain reads DGGITQSPKYLFRKEGQNVTLSCEQNLNHDAMYWYRQDPGQGLRLIYYSQIVNDFQKGDIAEGYSVSREKKESFPLTVTSAQKNPTAFYLCASSIGDRGLNYGYTFGSGTRLTVV.

The CDR3 DNA follows: TGTGCCAGCAGCGTTGGACAGGGCGACGTCTACGAGCAGTACTTC. As protein: CASSVGQGDVYEQYF. The chain has TRBV9 and TRBJ2-7; 8 bases agree with TRBD1. Germline V gene sequence: CDR1 SGDLS, CDR2 YYNGEE. This CDR3 contains 15 residues. J gave up 3 bases and V 2 bases, and 7 bases lay outside the gene matches.

The chain couples TRBV9 to TRBJ1-1; perhaps TRBD1 as D (5 bases). Germline values: CDR1 SGDLS, CDR2 YYNGEE. The CDR3 spans 14 residues. The V gene lost 0 bases and the J gene lost 4 bases, with 10 bases spanning the gap. CDR3 residues: CASSVDAGFTEAFF. The CDR3 DNA reads as TGTGCCAGCAGCGTAGACGCAGGGTTCACTGAAGCTTTCTTT.

This sequence joins TRBV9 and TRBJ2-3; D is uncertain. V was cut by 0 bases and J by 5 bases, with 4 bases left in between. The CDR3 runs to 12 residues. Germline values: CDR1 SGDLS, CDR2 YYNGEE. The CDR3 region is CASSVGVDTQYF. DNA of the CDR3: TGTGCCAGCAGCGTAGGAGTAGATACGCAGTATTTT.

The chain carries TRBV19 and TRBJ2-3, with 12 nucleotides matching TRBD2. Trimming at V came to 3 bases and at J to 2 bases, leaving 6 bases not matched to a gene. The length of the CDR3 is 17 residues. Germline V CDR1 and CDR2: LNHDA, SQIVND (reference sequence). CDR3 coding DNA: TGTGCCAGTAGTATGGGCAGGACTAGCGGGAACACAGATACGCAGTATTTT. This sequence encodes CASSMGRTSGNTDTQYF.

This chain uses TRBV18 with TRBJ2-5, with a possible D match to TRBD1 (6 bases). CDR1 is KGHSH, CDR2 LQKENI, per germline. Deletions cut 3 bases from V and 5 bases from J, with 19 bases between. The CDR3 covers 16 residues. The CDR3 DNA reads TGTGCCAGCTCACCCTCGCACATGGGGGCGGTGGAGACCCAGTACTTC. This sequence encodes CASSPSHMGAVETQYF.

The chain recombines TRBV20-1 with TRBJ1-2; D gene ambiguous. This CDR3 is 8 amino acids long. Germline values: CDR1 DFQATT, CDR2 SNEGSKA (reference sequence). The DNA of the CDR3 is TGCTCGGGGTCTGGCTACACCTTC. It codes for CSGSGYTF.

The chain joins TRBV9 to TRBJ2-3, with D possibly being TRBD2 (5 bases). In germline, CDR1 is SGDLS, CDR2 YYNGEE. This CDR3 is built from 16 residues. Trimming shortened V by 1 base and J by 0 bases, and 12 bases separated the two germline ends. This chain's CDR3 is CASSVSGAVSTDTQYF. CDR3 DNA: TGTGCCAGCAGCGTAAGCGGAGCGGTTAGCACAGATACGCAGTATTTT.

V is TRBV18 and J is TRBJ1-1; 7 positions match TRBD1. V dropped 3 bases and J dropped 4; count of bases not matched to a gene: 5. Germline CDR1 is KGHSH and CDR2 is LQKENI. This CDR3 spans 14 amino acids. CDR3 amino acids: CASSPPTGTTEAFF. The CDR3, as DNA: TGTGCCAGCTCACCGCCGACAGGGACCACTGAAGCTTTCTTT.